The 29 T cell receptor beta chains listed next were all sequenced from one sample in a study of T-cell reconstitution after alpha-beta-depleted transplantation in children. Unique molecular identifiers featured in how the TCRbeta library was prepared. MiXCR, applied by TCRdb to the PCR reads, yields one record per CDR3 protein. The table has tens of thousands of distinct CDR3 sequences, about a sixth seen once. The sequencing here drew on PBMCs, mostly from graft donor cells, taken 180 days after TCRalphabeta/CD19-depleted stem cell transplant. These receptors were taken from a male patient under 10 years old who had a stem cell transplant for acute lymphoblastic leukemia, so the T cells may come from the graft donor.

This clonotype was seen more than once but under ten times. This rearrangement joins TRBV4-2 to TRBJ2-1, with TRBD2 identical over 12 bases. The CDR3 extends over 18 amino acids. J lost 8 bases, V lost 4 bases, and 15 bases had no gene match. Germline V lookup: CDR1 LGHNA, CDR2 YNFKEQ. The CDR3 sequence: CASSPNRATSGGVDEQFF. CDR3 coding DNA: TGTGCCAGCAGCCCGAATCGGGCGACTAGCGGGGGAGTCGATGAGCAGTTCTTC.

The chain has TRBV20-1 and TRBJ1-5; 11 nucleotides align to TRBD1. Germline CDR1 and CDR2: DFQATT and SNEGSKA (reference sequence). With V trimmed by 0 bases and J by 4 bases, 5 bases remained unmatched. The CDR3 runs to 16 residues. This chain's CDR3 is CSAREGTGGPNQPQHF. The CDR3, as DNA: TGCAGTGCTAGAGAGGGGACAGGGGGGCCGAATCAGCCCCAGCATTTT.

The chain carries TRBV7-9 and TRBJ2-2, with D possibly being TRBD1 (6 bases). CDR1 and CDR2 from the germline V gene are SEHNR and FQNEAQ (reference sequence). Trimming took off 3 bases at V and 6 bases at J, with 14 bases between the two ends. CDR3 length: 15 residues. CDR3 amino acids: CASSFPGDPAGELFF. DNA of the CDR3: TGTGCCAGCAGCTTCCCAGGGGATCCGGCCGGGGAGCTGTTTTTT.

This sequence joins TRBV29-1 and TRBJ1-4; D might be TRBD1 (5 bases). The CDR3 has 14 amino acids. Germline assignment: CDR1 SQVTM and CDR2 ANQGSEA. V was shortened by 0 bases and J by 8 bases, with 13 bases between the two germline ends. The CDR3 sequence is CSVEDFGAGEKLFF. In DNA, the CDR3 is TGCAGCGTTGAAGATTTCGGGGCTGGGGAAAAACTGTTTTTT.

This chain links TRBV6-2 or TRBV6-3 with TRBJ1-5, with 7 bases aligning to TRBD1. Germline trimming cut 4 bases from V and 4 bases from J; bases unmatched to any gene: 16. This CDR3 has 18 amino acids. The germline gives CDR1 MNHEY, CDR2 SVGEGT. The CDR3 sequence is CASSLRLQGYMSNQPQHF. CDR3 coding DNA: TGTGCCAGCAGTTTACGACTACAGGGGTATATGTCTAATCAGCCCCAGCATTTT.

This clonotype was counted a few times. The J gene is TRBJ2-1, the V gene TRBV29-1; the D gene is possibly TRBD2 (6 bases). V lost 1 base and J 6 bases, leaving 16 bases between the germline ends. CDR3 length equals 15 residues. The germline gives CDR1 SQVTM, CDR2 ANQGSEA. CDR3 in amino acids: CSVEVDYPPTNEQFF. CDR3 DNA: TGCAGCGTTGAAGTGGACTACCCTCCCACCAATGAGCAGTTCTTC.

This clonotype was seen ten or more times. This chain uses TRBV6-1 with TRBJ2-2; 8 bases are a match to TRBD2. V was pared by 8 bases and J by 3 bases, with 8 bases of the junction left unmatched. The V gene's germline CDR1 is MNHNS and CDR2 SASEGT. This CDR3 comprises 15 residues. The CDR3 spells CASGQRGPYTGELFF. For the CDR3, the DNA is TGTGCCAGCGGCCAGCGGGGGCCCTACACCGGGGAGCTGTTTTTT.

The chain carries TRBV27 and TRBJ1-1; 7 nucleotides match TRBD1. V shed 1 base, J shed 3 bases, and the junction held 5 bases outside the gene matches. Germline loops: CDR1 MNHEY, CDR2 SMNVEV (reference sequence). This CDR3 has 15 amino acids. CDR3 region: CASSLLDRVHTEAFF. The CDR3 coding sequence is TGTGCCAGCAGTTTATTAGACAGGGTCCACACTGAAGCTTTCTTT.

This clonotype appeared a few times. The chain employs TRBV29-1 and TRBJ2-7, with a tentative D call TRBD2 (6 bases). V gave up 1 base and J gave up 8 bases, with 12 bases separating them. The CDR3 has 12 residues. The V gene's germline CDR1 is SQVTM and CDR2 ANQGSEA. The CDR3 coding sequence is TGCAGCGTTGAAGGGGCGGGGAATAAGCAGTACTTC. Protein: CSVEGAGNKQYF.

The sample holds many counts of this clonotype. The V gene is TRBV20-1, the J gene TRBJ2-3, with a tentative D call TRBD2 (6 bases). Germline V gene data show CDR1 as DFQATT and CDR2 as SNEGSKA (reference sequence). V dropped 6 bases and J dropped 8 bases, with 15 bases sitting between them. The CDR3 length is 12 residues. The CDR3 nucleotides are TGCAGTGCGATCCCGCGGGATGCTACGCAGTATTTT. Amino acid sequence: CSAIPRDATQYF.

The V gene is TRBV10-3, the J gene TRBJ2-2, with TRBD1 identical over 11 bases. CDR3 length: 15 amino acids. The V segment lost 7 bases and the J segment 5 bases; nucleotides outside the gene matches: 6. CDR1 and CDR2 (germline): ENHRY, SYGVKD. CDR3 region: CAIKPGQGDTGELFF. CDR3 DNA sequence: TGTGCCATCAAACCGGGACAGGGGGATACCGGGGAGCTGTTTTTT.

This clonotype was observed many times. The chain has TRBV6-1 and TRBJ2-7; perhaps TRBD2 as D (7 bases). Between the trimmed V and J ends, which lost 6 bases and 0 bases, there was a span of 12 bases. Per germline, CDR1 MNHNS and CDR2 SASEGT. The CDR3 spans 14 residues. CDR3 in DNA: TGTGCCAGCAGGCGGGGGCTAAGCTCCTACGAGCAGTACTTC. It codes for CASRRGLSSYEQYF.

This clonotype was seen a handful of times. V and J are TRBV5-6 and TRBJ1-5, with TRBD1 as a possible D gene (6 bases). Trimming shortened V by 0 bases and J by 1 base, and 11 bases separated the two germline ends. This CDR3 comprises 16 residues. CDR1 and CDR2 (germline): SGHDT, YYEEEE. In DNA form, the CDR3 reads TGTGCCAGCAGCTTGGGGGGGGGCAGAAGCAATCAGCCCCAGCATTTT. It codes for CASSLGGGRSNQPQHF.

This clonotype has at least ten counts. V and J are TRBV12-3 or TRBV12-4 and TRBJ1-1, with 8 bases aligning to TRBD1. This CDR3 has 14 amino acids. V dropped 3 bases and J dropped 4; count of bases not matched to a gene: 4. CDR3 in DNA: TGTGCCAGCAGTTTTATGACAGGGGCCACTGAAGCTTTCTTT. This encodes CASSFMTGATEAFF.

The chain employs TRBV6-5 and TRBJ1-1; the match to TRBD1 covers 7 bases. CDR3 size: 13 residues. The V gene's germline CDR1 is MNHEY and CDR2 SVGAGI. V was clipped by 2 bases and J by 11 bases; unmatched bases: 8. CDR3 in amino acids: CASSYLTGALAFF. The CDR3 DNA reads TGTGCCAGCAGTTACCTCACAGGGGCCCTGGCTTTCTTT.

This clonotype has more than one count but fewer than ten. V gene TRBV12-3 or TRBV12-4 combines with J gene TRBJ1-5; TRBD1 is a possible D gene (6 bases). The CDR3 length is 16 residues. The V and J ends lost 3 bases and 0 bases respectively, with 12 bases between them. The CDR3, as DNA: TGTGCCAGCAGTTTCCCCGGACAGAATAGCAATCAGCCCCAGCATTTT. Translating it yields CASSFPGQNSNQPQHF.

Regarding this clonotype: Compared with germline, one end of the junction differs, possibly owing to a read error. The J gene is TRBJ1-2, the V gene TRBV20-1; weak D call: TRBD1 (6 bases). The germline gives CDR1 DFQATT, CDR2 SNEGSKA (reference sequence). CDR3 size: 16 residues. Here the CDR3 DNA reads TGCAGTGCTAGAGATCTCTATAGGACAGACGATTATGGCGACACCTTC. It is translated as CSARDLYRTDDYGDTF.

The rearrangement uses TRBV5-1 and TRBJ1-2; D not resolved. This CDR3 contains 13 residues. Germline CDR1 is SGHRS and CDR2 is YFSETQ. Trimming cost V 8 bases and J 0 bases, with 11 bases left between them. CDR3 loop: CASTEFPNYGYTF. The CDR3 DNA reads as TGCGCCAGTACAGAATTTCCTAACTATGGCTACACCTTC.

The gene calls are TRBV6-4 and TRBJ2-2; D is undetermined. The germline V and J ends were trimmed by 3 bases and 7 bases, with 9 bases remaining between them. This CDR3 has 13 residues. Germline V gene data show CDR1 as MRHNA and CDR2 as SNTAGT. The CDR3 DNA is TGTGCCAGCAGTGATCGTTGGGGCGGGGAGCTGTTTTTT. As protein: CASSDRWGGELFF.

This clonotype was counted a few times. The V and J genes are TRBV5-1 and TRBJ1-1; D unclear. V shed 1 base and J shed 0 bases, with 7 bases lying between them. This CDR3 is built from 14 residues. CDR1 and CDR2 from the germline V gene are SGHRS and YFSETQ. The CDR3 nucleotides are TGCGCCAGCAGCTTGATTCTGGTGAACACTGAAGCTTTCTTT. Translation gives CASSLILVNTEAFF.

This sequence joins TRBV12-3 or TRBV12-4 and TRBJ2-1, with 11 bases identical to TRBD2. Trimming took 3 bases from V and 13 from J; bases not matched to a gene: 5. The CDR3 totals 13 residues. The CDR3, as DNA: TGTGCCAGCAGTTTTAAGCTAGCGGGGGGCCAGTTCTTC. Its protein is CASSFKLAGGQFF.

The genes are TRBV12-3 or TRBV12-4 and TRBJ1-2; D remains unclear. The ends were cut back, 7 bases at V and 5 bases at J, with 11 bases in the middle. CDR3 length: 12 residues. Written as DNA, the CDR3 is TGTGCCAGCAACAATCATCTATATGGCTACACCTTC. This gives the protein CASNNHLYGYTF.

The gene calls are TRBV9 and TRBJ1-1, with D possibly TRBD1 on 6 matching bases. The CDR3 covers 15 residues. The germline CDR1 and CDR2 sequences are SGDLS and YYNGEE. V was shortened by 3 bases and J by 3 bases, with 15 bases between the two germline ends. The CDR3, as DNA: TGTGCCAGCAGCGCTTGGGGGCAGGGACACACTGAAGCTTTCTTT. Translated, it gives CASSAWGQGHTEAFF.

This clonotype was observed a handful of times. V gene TRBV7-9 combines with J gene TRBJ2-1; either TRBD1 or TRBD2 may fit D (6 bases each). V was shortened by 1 base and J by 5 bases, with 15 bases between the two germline ends. Per the germline V gene, CDR1 is SEHNR and CDR2 is FQNEAQ (reference sequence). The CDR3 length is 16 residues. In DNA, the CDR3 is TGTGCCAGCAGCTTAGGGGGGGCCTATACCGACAATGAGCAGTTCTTC. This gives the protein CASSLGGAYTDNEQFF.

This chain joins TRBV10-2 and TRBJ1-1; 11 bases agree with TRBD1. The CDR3 runs 14 residues. Germline CDR1 WSHSY, CDR2 SAAADI. Trimming took 6 bases from V and 2 from J; bases not matched to a gene: 2. The CDR3 DNA follows: TGCGCCAGCAGAGGACAGGGGGCTAACACTGAAGCTTTCTTT. Its protein is CASRGQGANTEAFF.

The chain combines TRBV11-3 with TRBJ2-5; 13 bases are a match to TRBD2. This CDR3 has 15 amino acids. The ends lost 4 bases at V and 5 bases at J; junction bases unmatched: 4. From germline, CDR1 is SGHNT and CDR2 YENEEA. The CDR3 DNA is TGTGCCAGCAGCTCCCCGACTAGCGGGGGGGAGACCCAGTACTTC. Translating it yields CASSSPTSGGETQYF.

This rearrangement joins TRBV12-3 or TRBV12-4 to TRBJ1-2; D might be TRBD1 (5 bases). The CDR3 totals 14 residues. Trimming left V 4 bases short and J 7 bases short, with 16 bases between. The CDR3 DNA reads as TGTGCCAGCAGTTCGGGACGGCTGATGGGTGGCTACACCTTC. Its translation: CASSSGRLMGGYTF.

This clonotype was recorded a few times. The chain links TRBV12-3 or TRBV12-4 to TRBJ2-1; possibly TRBD2 for D (7 bases). This CDR3 region has 16 residues. The V and J ends lost 7 bases and 10 bases respectively, with 26 bases between them. The CDR3 loop is CASILIGGAGSREQFF. The CDR3 coding sequence is TGTGCCAGCATCCTAATTGGGGGGGCAGGCTCAAGGGAGCAGTTCTTC.

The chain couples TRBV5-1 to TRBJ2-7; the D gene is possibly TRBD2 (5 bases). CDR1 and CDR2 from the germline V gene are SGHRS and YFSETQ. V lost 3 bases, J lost 7 bases, and 14 bases lay in between. There are 13 residues in the CDR3. CDR3 sequence: CASSWLERSEQYF. The CDR3 region has the DNA TGCGCCAGCAGCTGGTTGGAGCGGTCAGAGCAGTACTTC.